Listed below are T cell receptor beta chains from one sample, sequenced in a study of chemoradiotherapy in HPV16-positive cancers. The method was immunoSEQ multiplex PCR; TCRdb's version includes in-frame clones alone and lacks a portion of them. The data hold over 9,000 clones, with about 80% observed a single time. The sample here was blood, taken from a patient who underwent chemoradiotherapy. The source is a human donor with HPV-associated anogenital cancer. The CDR3 runs from the conserved cysteine through the conserved F or W. The order of the fields is J gene, clone size, V gene, D gene, CDR3 protein, CDR3 DNA. D genes are given only for firm matches. Rows give clone size only sometimes, using once, few, many, or a class for an expanded clone.

j_gene: TRBJ2-5
abundance: few
v_gene: TRBV18
d_gene: -
CDR3aa: CASSPTGYRETQYF
CDR3nt: TGTGCCAGCTCACCCACAGGGTACCGAGAGACCCAGTACTTC

j_gene: TRBJ2-7
abundance: -
v_gene: TRBV29-1
d_gene: TRBD1
CDR3aa: CSVLDRGIGEQYF
CDR3nt: TGCAGCGTCCTCGACAGGGGAATAGGGGAGCAGTACTTC

j_gene: TRBJ1-2
abundance: -
v_gene: TRBV5-1
d_gene: TRBD1
CDR3aa: CASSSRTGALTF
CDR3nt: TGCGCCAGCAGCTCTCGGACAGGGGCCCTCACCTTC

j_gene: TRBJ1-3
abundance: -
v_gene: TRBV7-3
d_gene: -
CDR3aa: CASSLDGSSGNTIYF
CDR3nt: TGTGCCAGCAGCCTCGACGGAAGCTCTGGAAACACCATATATTTT

j_gene: TRBJ1-1
abundance: -
v_gene: TRBV6-5
d_gene: -
CDR3aa: CASRLGGGDTEAFF
CDR3nt: TGTGCCAGCAGGCTCGGGGGCGGTGACACTGAAGCTTTCTTT

j_gene: TRBJ1-6
abundance: -
v_gene: TRBV4-1
d_gene: -
CDR3aa: CASSQDPQGVYNSPLHF
CDR3nt: TGCGCCAGCAGCCAAGATCCCCAGGGAGTCTATAATTCACCCCTCCACTTT

j_gene: TRBJ2-1
abundance: -
v_gene: TRBV11-3
d_gene: TRBD2
CDR3aa: CASSLDSGGGYNEQFF
CDR3nt: TGTGCCAGCAGCTTAGATTCCGGGGGGGGTTACAATGAGCAGTTCTTC

j_gene: TRBJ1-2
abundance: -
v_gene: TRBV6-6
d_gene: -
CDR3aa: CASSYGLDYGYTF
CDR3nt: TGTGCCAGCAGTTACGGGCTCGACTATGGCTACACCTTC

j_gene: TRBJ1-2
abundance: -
v_gene: TRBV7-6
d_gene: -
CDR3aa: CASSLVPRWQNLMYGYTF
CDR3nt: TGTGCCAGCAGCTTAGTCCCGAGGTGGCAGAATCTTATGTATGGCTACACCTTC

j_gene: TRBJ2-7
abundance: -
v_gene: TRBV5-4
d_gene: -
CDR3aa: CASSFNDAYEQYF
CDR3nt: TGTGCCAGCAGCTTCAACGACGCTTACGAGCAGTACTTC

j_gene: TRBJ2-1
abundance: -
v_gene: TRBV29-1
d_gene: -
CDR3aa: CSVTLLANEQFF
CDR3nt: TGCAGCGTTACATTACTTGCCAATGAGCAGTTCTTC

j_gene: TRBJ1-5
abundance: -
v_gene: TRBV6-5
d_gene: -
CDR3aa: CASSLEVGNQPQHF
CDR3nt: TGTGCCAGCAGTTTAGAAGTTGGTAATCAGCCCCAGCATTTT

j_gene: TRBJ1-6
abundance: once
v_gene: TRBV19
d_gene: -
CDR3aa: CASSIGRRRETPLHF
CDR3nt: TGTGCCAGTAGTATAGGTAGACGTCGGGAAACACCCCTCCACTTT

j_gene: TRBJ2-5
abundance: -
v_gene: TRBV27
d_gene: -
CDR3aa: CASKARQEGSQYF
CDR3nt: TGTGCCAGCAAAGCACGGCAGGAAGGATCCCAGTACTTC

j_gene: TRBJ2-5
abundance: -
v_gene: TRBV2
d_gene: -
CDR3aa: CASSGDRGNFETQYF
CDR3nt: TGTGCCAGCAGTGGTGACCGGGGGAATTTTGAGACCCAGTACTTC

j_gene: TRBJ2-7
abundance: -
v_gene: TRBV19
d_gene: -
CDR3aa: CASSPKNSYEQYF
CDR3nt: TGTGCCAGTAGTCCAAAAAACTCCTACGAGCAGTACTTC

j_gene: TRBJ2-6
abundance: -
v_gene: TRBV7-3
d_gene: -
CDR3aa: CASSLQGNGANVLTF
CDR3nt: TGTGCCAGCAGCCTTCAGGGGAACGGGGCCAACGTCCTGACTTTC